These T cell receptor beta chains were read from a single sample in a study of blood T cells in healthy people across ages. In TCRdb, the 5' RACE reads were re-called with MiXCR into one record per CDR3 protein. The sample lists 450,000 to 650,000 distinct CDR3 sequences; 24% were seen once. This sample also appeared in a second study, on T cells of mothers and their children.

The sequencing sample was made of blood. These receptors originate from a boy aged 10-17 years in good health. CDR3s include the opening cysteine and the closing phenylalanine or tryptophan. D genes are given only for firm matches. The size of a clone is reported for some rows only, either as once, few or many, or as a class for expanded clones.

d_gene,v_gene,j_gene,abundance,CDR3aa,CDR3nt
TRBD2,TRBV19,TRBJ2-1,-,CASSELAGFYNEQFF,TGTGCCAGTAGTGAGTTAGCGGGATTCTACAATGAGCAGTTCTTC
TRBD2,TRBV4-3,TRBJ2-2,-,CASSQGTSGRRTGELFF,TGCGCCAGCAGCCAGGGGACTAGCGGGAGAAGAACCGGGGAGCTGTTTTTT
-,TRBV7-8,TRBJ2-5,-,CASSLAAGPQETQYF,TGTGCCAGCAGCTTAGCGGCGGGGCCCCAAGAGACCCAGTACTTC
-,TRBV7-8,TRBJ2-1,-,CASSRTRGAGASYNEQFF,TGTGCCAGCAGTCGCACAAGGGGGGCGGGGGCCTCCTACAATGAGCAGTTCTTC
TRBD2,TRBV2,TRBJ2-3,-,CASSAPAGGKNTQYF,TGTGCCAGCAGTGCCCCAGCGGGAGGAAAAAATACGCAGTATTTT
TRBD1,TRBV5-1,TRBJ2-3,-,CASSLVGPGGSTDTQYF,TGCGCCAGCAGCTTGGTCGGTCCAGGGGGAAGCACAGATACGCAGTATTTT
-,TRBV12-3/TRBV12-4,TRBJ2-5,few,CASSPARATITKWFF,TGTGCCAGCAGTCCGGCCCGGGCAACAATAACCAAATGGTTCTTC
-,TRBV7-2,TRBJ2-5,-,CASSLGRSLETQYF,TGTGCCAGCAGCTTAGGTCGGAGTTTAGAGACCCAGTACTTC
-,TRBV20-1,TRBJ1-5,-,CSARDSGEQPQHF,TGCAGTGCTAGAGATTCCGGGGAGCAGCCCCAGCATTTT
-,TRBV7-9,TRBJ2-3,-,CASSLVVDTQYF,TGTGCCAGCAGCTTAGTTGTAGATACGCAGTATTTT
-,TRBV27,TRBJ2-7,-,CASSLKGLNAYEQYF,TGTGCCAGCAGTTTAAAAGGACTCAATGCCTACGAGCAGTACTTC
-,TRBV5-1,TRBJ1-1,-,CASSGGPNTEAFF,TGCGCCAGCAGCGGGGGACCGAACACTGAAGCTTTCTTT
-,TRBV5-1,TRBJ2-4,-,CASSRDNIQYF,TGCGCCAGCTCCAGGGATAACATTCAGTACTTC
-,TRBV7-9,TRBJ1-4,-,CASSLARNEKLFF,TGTGCCAGCAGCTTAGCCCGAAATGAAAAACTGTTTTTT
TRBD1,TRBV29-1,TRBJ2-7,-,CSSTTGIEQYF,TGCAGCTCGACGACAGGGATCGAGCAGTACTTC
TRBD2,TRBV14,TRBJ2-1,few,CASSQLTSGETHWSSYNEQFF,TGTGCCAGCAGCCAACTTACTAGCGGCGAGACCCATTGGAGCTCCTACAATGAGCAGTTCTTC
TRBD2,TRBV5-1,TRBJ2-1,-,CASSYYPGASGNEQFF,TGCGCCAGCAGCTATTACCCTGGGGCTAGCGGCAATGAGCAGTTCTTC
-,TRBV7-2,TRBJ2-7,many,CASSLEGRAYEQYF,TGTGCCAGCAGCTTAGAGGGAAGGGCCTACGAGCAGTACTTC
TRBD1,TRBV28,TRBJ2-1,few,CASSRQGSNLKNEQFF,TGTGCCAGCAGCCGACAGGGTTCCAACCTTAAGAATGAGCAGTTCTTC
TRBD1,TRBV12-3/TRBV12-4,TRBJ2-5,-,CASSSYRGQETQYF,TGTGCCAGCAGTTCCTACAGGGGCCAAGAGACCCAGTACTTC
-,TRBV7-2,TRBJ2-5,-,CASSLAMSPVETQYF,TGTGCCAGCAGCTTAGCGATGTCTCCGGTGGAGACCCAGTACTTC
-,TRBV5-1,TRBJ2-5,many,CASSLGESGGATQETQYF,TGCGCCAGCAGCTTGGGCGAGTCCGGCGGGGCTACCCAAGAGACCCAGTACTTC
-,TRBV7-2,TRBJ2-3,-,CASSPGGLRVYF,TGTGCCAGCAGCCCTGGGGGACTCCGCGTGTATTTT
-,TRBV19,TRBJ1-2,-,CASTATGLYGYTF,TGTGCCAGTACCGCGACAGGTCTCTATGGCTACACCTTC
TRBD1,TRBV20-1,TRBJ1-3,few,CSASSGQGNTIYF,TGCAGTGCTTCCTCGGGACAGGGAAACACCATATATTTT
TRBD2,TRBV20-1,TRBJ2-1,few,CSARVLRPGLADNEQFF,TGCAGTGCTAGAGTTTTACGGCCGGGACTAGCGGACAATGAGCAGTTCTTC
-,TRBV29-1,TRBJ2-7,few,CSVGARLSEQYF,TGCAGCGTGGGGGCCCGCTTGTCGGAGCAGTACTTC
-,TRBV10-3,TRBJ2-4,few,CAISASGSAKNIQYF,TGTGCCATCAGTGCCTCGGGGTCAGCCAAAAACATTCAGTACTTC
TRBD1,TRBV12-3/TRBV12-4,TRBJ1-2,few,CASSWGQGPYGYTF,TGTGCCAGCAGTTGGGGACAGGGTCCCTATGGCTACACCTTC
-,TRBV28,TRBJ2-2,-,CASSLYVRAGELFF,TGTGCCAGCAGTTTGTATGTCAGGGCCGGGGAGCTGTTTTTT
TRBD1,TRBV5-6,TRBJ1-4,many,CASSWGTGTTNEKLFF,TGTGCCAGCAGCTGGGGGACAGGTACAACTAATGAAAAACTGTTTTTT
TRBD2,TRBV6-2/TRBV6-3,TRBJ2-3,few,CASSTPGLAIDTQYF,TGTGCCAGCAGTACCCCGGGACTAGCTATAGATACGCAGTATTTT
TRBD2,TRBV7-8,TRBJ2-3,-,CASSLGKTSGGVTYTQYF,TGTGCCAGCAGCTTAGGGAAGACTAGCGGGGGGGTTACGTATACGCAGTATTTT